This is a list of T cell receptor beta chains from one sample in a study of blood T cell repertoires in COVID-19. TCRdb's copy holds only in-frame clones and misses some; the assay was immunoSEQ multiplex PCR. The sample lists some 270,000 clones; approximately 90% were seen once. The sequencing sample was made of peripheral blood. These receptors originate from a young man with acute or convalescent COVID-19. CDR3s include the opening cysteine and the closing phenylalanine or tryptophan. The order of the fields is D gene, J gene, V gene, CDR3 protein. The D gene is left open where the match is weak.

D gene: NA
J gene: TRBJ2-2
V gene: TRBV7-3
CDR3 protein: CASSPSSGANTGELFF

D gene: NA
J gene: TRBJ2-7
V gene: TRBV5-5
CDR3 protein: CASSLVPLTAYEQYF

D gene: NA
J gene: TRBJ1-6
V gene: TRBV9
CDR3 protein: CASSVEYGNSPLHF

D gene: TRBD1
J gene: TRBJ1-2
V gene: TRBV6-5
CDR3 protein: CASLGQTTYGYTF

D gene: TRBD1
J gene: TRBJ2-7
V gene: TRBV7-2
CDR3 protein: CASSSAGGTGWYEQYF

D gene: NA
J gene: TRBJ2-1
V gene: TRBV11-3
CDR3 protein: CASSATGSYNEQFF

D gene: NA
J gene: TRBJ1-2
V gene: TRBV5-4
CDR3 protein: CASSLYGDGYTF

D gene: NA
J gene: TRBJ1-5
V gene: TRBV5-3
CDR3 protein: CARMAGSGNQPQHF

D gene: NA
J gene: TRBJ1-5
V gene: TRBV28
CDR3 protein: CASSQYQPQHF

D gene: NA
J gene: TRBJ1-1
V gene: TRBV2
CDR3 protein: CASKSGHLNTEAFF

D gene: TRBD2
J gene: TRBJ2-7
V gene: TRBV6-5
CDR3 protein: CASKLPGGFNEQYF

D gene: NA
J gene: TRBJ2-7
V gene: TRBV2
CDR3 protein: CASKPGIYEQYF

D gene: TRBD1
J gene: TRBJ1-4
V gene: TRBV30
CDR3 protein: CAWSGQTGYNEKLFF

D gene: TRBD1
J gene: TRBJ1-1
V gene: TRBV6-5
CDR3 protein: CASRDDRALEAFF

D gene: NA
J gene: TRBJ2-5
V gene: TRBV7-2
CDR3 protein: CASSLDQGPGTQYF

D gene: NA
J gene: TRBJ2-6
V gene: TRBV27
CDR3 protein: CASSLFGEKYSGANVLTF

D gene: TRBD1
J gene: TRBJ1-6
V gene: TRBV2
CDR3 protein: CASSGQGLSSPLHF

D gene: TRBD2
J gene: TRBJ2-1
V gene: TRBV28
CDR3 protein: CASGTSGRIHEQFF

D gene: NA
J gene: TRBJ2-1
V gene: TRBV7-3
CDR3 protein: CASSLLGGAGNEQFF

D gene: TRBD2
J gene: TRBJ2-5
V gene: TRBV3-1/TRBV3-2
CDR3 protein: CASSQHGTSGRRETQYF

D gene: TRBD1
J gene: TRBJ1-6
V gene: TRBV11-1
CDR3 protein: CASSFGTVNSPLHF

D gene: TRBD1
J gene: TRBJ1-5
V gene: TRBV9
CDR3 protein: CASSLTGVNQPQHF

D gene: NA
J gene: TRBJ2-7
V gene: TRBV5-1
CDR3 protein: CASSSTEYYEQYF

D gene: NA
J gene: TRBJ1-4
V gene: TRBV18
CDR3 protein: CASSPGQGNRANEKLFF

D gene: NA
J gene: TRBJ1-1
V gene: TRBV19
CDR3 protein: CASSMSRGAFF

D gene: NA
J gene: TRBJ2-4
V gene: TRBV6-5
CDR3 protein: CASRGGAIQYF

D gene: TRBD2
J gene: TRBJ2-3
V gene: TRBV7-8
CDR3 protein: CASSPQPPLAWREVGRSTDTQYF

D gene: TRBD2
J gene: TRBJ2-5
V gene: TRBV5-6
CDR3 protein: CASSFVAGGRQETQYF

D gene: NA
J gene: TRBJ2-4
V gene: TRBV19
CDR3 protein: CASKEFVATKNIQYF

D gene: TRBD1
J gene: TRBJ1-2
V gene: TRBV7-8
CDR3 protein: CASSGRTGVGYTF

D gene: TRBD2
J gene: TRBJ2-1
V gene: TRBV19
CDR3 protein: CASRKGLAGGDNEQFF

D gene: TRBD1
J gene: TRBJ2-7
V gene: TRBV7-9
CDR3 protein: CASSPLGTGGYEQYF

D gene: TRBD2
J gene: TRBJ2-1
V gene: TRBV29-1
CDR3 protein: CSVVPGGDEQFF

D gene: NA
J gene: TRBJ1-1
V gene: TRBV3-1/TRBV3-2
CDR3 protein: CATTDTGTEAFF

D gene: NA
J gene: TRBJ1-1
V gene: TRBV7-6
CDR3 protein: CASSLGPQGFKRNTEAFF

D gene: TRBD1
J gene: TRBJ1-6
V gene: TRBV9
CDR3 protein: CASSVAGTGLASPLHF

D gene: TRBD1
J gene: TRBJ2-2
V gene: TRBV28
CDR3 protein: CASSRDRGYTGELFF

D gene: NA
J gene: TRBJ2-7
V gene: TRBV27
CDR3 protein: CASRLTGEGSSEYEQYF

D gene: NA
J gene: TRBJ1-1
V gene: TRBV27
CDR3 protein: CASRPDCAFF

D gene: NA
J gene: TRBJ1-5
V gene: TRBV3-1/TRBV3-2
CDR3 protein: CASSRGDNQPQHF

D gene: TRBD2
J gene: TRBJ2-1
V gene: TRBV19
CDR3 protein: CASSILAGAGNEQFF